A selection of T cell receptor beta chains follows, all from one sample in a study of regulatory T cells in long-lasting Graves disease. TCRdb reprocessed the multiplex PCR reads with MiXCR, giving one entry per CDR3 protein. Of 360,000 or so distinct CDR3 sequences listed, around 15% are singletons. These data also formed part of another study, on T cells in Graves' hyperthyroidism and ophthalmopathy.

Source: peripheral blood mononuclear cells (PBMCs), taken at new diagnosis, from a patient treated with antithyroid drugs. These receptors came from a woman between 18 and 29 years old with Graves disease. CDR3s leave out the opening cysteine and the closing phenylalanine or tryptophan. The D gene is left open where the match is weak. The listing skips clone size in some rows; elsewhere it reads once, few, many or a size class.

v_call	j_call	d_call	clone_size	cdr3_aa
TRBV4-1	TRBJ1-2	TRBD1	few	ASSKAQGDYGYT
TRBV15	TRBJ2-5	TRBD1	NA	ATSRGYRGETQY
TRBV30	TRBJ1-3	NA	NA	ACHRSGNTIY
TRBV3-1	TRBJ1-1	TRBD1	many	ASSHGDREVTEAF
TRBV9	TRBJ2-1	TRBD2	many	ASSVAASGPRPF
TRBV3-1	TRBJ2-3	NA	many	ASSHRGTDTQY
TRBV2	TRBJ2-5	NA	many	ASSERTGKETQY
TRBV5-5	TRBJ2-7	NA	many	ASSPDLNEQY
TRBV30	TRBJ1-2	NA	many	AWSRAGIGGYT
TRBV6-9	TRBJ2-6	NA	many	ASSYGGLGANVLT
TRBV12-3/TRBV12-4	TRBJ2-5	TRBD2	many	ASRPSGSGTQY
TRBV11-2	TRBJ2-3	TRBD2	NA	ASSLASGGPSPDTQY
TRBV28	TRBJ2-5	TRBD1	many	ASSSLQGQGGPQETQY
TRBV3-1	TRBJ2-1	TRBD2	NA	ASSQANWGGNEQF
TRBV6-2/TRBV6-3	TRBJ1-5	TRBD1	NA	ASSYFGQGNNQPQH
TRBV6-5	TRBJ1-1	NA	few	ASSYSVGTEAF
TRBV4-1	TRBJ2-1	TRBD2	NA	ASSPSIAGERNEQF
TRBV5-1	TRBJ2-1	NA	NA	ASSLGRLYNEQF
TRBV19	TRBJ2-7	NA	few	ASSIGVAYEQY
TRBV6-1	TRBJ2-7	TRBD2	many	ASIGAGGPFPYEQY
TRBV3-1	TRBJ2-1	NA	NA	ASSQEGTRYNEQF
TRBV6-2/TRBV6-3	TRBJ2-7	NA	many	ASSPNAYEQY